This T cell receptor (beta chain) was sequenced during a study of T cells after yellow fever vaccination. The wider study: Fractions low in cell number were prepared with SMART-Seq v4 Ultra Low Input.

This clonotype was seen ten or more times. Conversion of TCR transcripts into cDNA relied on 5'RACE template switching, which added a universal primer site and UMIs. TCRdb analysed the 5' RACE reads with MiXCR anew, one entry per CDR3 protein. The profile covers roughly 45,000 distinct CDR3 sequences, with 6.8% appearing a single time and around 16% taken by the ten largest. Between the trimmed V and J ends, which lost 2 bases and 5 bases, there was a span of 13 bases. The CDR3 spans 13 residues. CDR1 SQVTM and CDR2 ANQGSEA come from the germline V gene. J is TRBJ2-7 and V is TRBV29-1; TRBD1 is a possible D gene (6 bases). The sequence was collected from a man aged 25-45 years who received the YFV17D yellow fever vaccine. The starting material was CD8+ T cells not binding an NS4B(214-222) dextramer, sorted from PBMCs, obtained 45 days after the yellow fever booster vaccination. The CDR3 region is CSVERTGPNEQYF. CDR3 in DNA: TGCAGCGTTGAACGAACAGGGCCCAACGAGCAGTACTTC.